The clone carrying this TCR beta chain has only one observation. Its cognate antigen is unknown. The data are from a study of cytomegalovirus exposure and HLA in healthy donors. Points from the study as a whole: Several top significant clusters appeared, in a later analysis, to be linked to common viral pathogens. Most CMV-associated TCR beta chains were later found to appear HLA-restricted.

The CDR3 totals 14 residues. Germline lookup yields CDR1 LNHNV and CDR2 YYDKDF (reference sequence). Trimming took off 0 bases at V and 13 bases at J, with 16 bases between the two ends. The PCR contained 60 Vbeta and 13 Jbeta primers. Only in-frame clones appear in the TCRdb table, and some are missing; sequencing was by immunoSEQ multiplex PCR. The table includes about 150,000 clones, around 85% detected once. V gene TRBV15 combines with J gene TRBJ2-1; a possible D gene is TRBD2 (6 bases). Source material: PBMCs. The clonotype originates from a boy aged 2 to 9 in good health and CMV-seronegative. DNA for the CDR3: TGTGCCACCAGCAGAGATCCTAAGGCTAGCGTTCAGTTCTTC. Translated: CATSRDPKASVQFF. Supplemented by reference TRBV15 and TRBJ2-1, the full variable domain reads DAMVIQNPRYQVTQFGKPVTLSCSQTLNHNVMYWYQQKSSQAPKLLFHYYDKDFNNEADTPDNFQSRRPNTSFCFLDIRSPGLGDTAMYLCATSRDPKASVQFFGPGTRLTVL.